The 4 T cell receptor beta chains presented below share a single source sample, sequenced in a study of OX40 agonist ivuxolimab in advanced cancers. Assay: immunoSEQ multiplex PCR; the TCRdb copy retains only in-frame clones and omits some. The sample holds tens of thousands of clones, roughly nine tenths seen once. The sequencing here drew on CD4+ or CD8+ T cells sorted from blood, taken in a trial of the OX40 agonist ivuxolimab. These receptors all stem from an adult with an advanced solid tumor such as melanoma, head and neck, liver or kidney cancer.

The CDR3 protein is CASSTNLGLGYEQYF. DNA for the CDR3: TGCGCCAGCAGCACCAATTTAGGGCTCGGCTACGAGCAGTACTTC. The chain is built from TRBV5-1 and TRBJ2-7; D is ambiguous. Germline assignment: CDR1 SGHRS and CDR2 YFSETQ. With 4 bases removed from V and 3 bases from J, the gap between germline ends came to 17 bases. There are 15 residues in the CDR3.

V is TRBV7-2 and J is TRBJ2-1; D gene unclear. The CDR3 is 14 residues long. Germline values: CDR1 SGHTA, CDR2 FQGNSA. Trimming took 2 bases from V and 10 from J, leaving 15 bases between them. CDR3 sequence: CASSLFGVSQEQFF. The CDR3, as DNA: TGTGCCAGCAGCTTATTCGGAGTATCACAGGAGCAGTTCTTC.

The rearrangement uses TRBV11-3 and TRBJ2-1; 10 bases match TRBD2. Trimming took 1 base from V and 0 from J; bases not matched to a gene: 9. Germline CDR1 is SGHNT and CDR2 is YENEEA. The CDR3 has 19 residues. CDR3 coding DNA: TGTGCCAGCAGCTTAGGGGGACTAGCGATTACCAGCTCCTACAATGAGCAGTTCTTC. Encoded protein: CASSLGGLAITSSYNEQFF.

This chain joins TRBV7-8 and TRBJ1-2, with D possibly TRBD1 on 5 matching bases. Germline CDR1 reads SGHVS; CDR2 reads FQNEAQ. Trimming took 4 bases from V and 8 from J, leaving 26 bases between them. There are 17 residues in the CDR3. The DNA of the CDR3 is TGTGCCAGCAGCTCGTACCAGATCCGGGACCCCAAGACGGGCTACACCTTC. The encoded protein is CASSSYQIRDPKTGYTF.